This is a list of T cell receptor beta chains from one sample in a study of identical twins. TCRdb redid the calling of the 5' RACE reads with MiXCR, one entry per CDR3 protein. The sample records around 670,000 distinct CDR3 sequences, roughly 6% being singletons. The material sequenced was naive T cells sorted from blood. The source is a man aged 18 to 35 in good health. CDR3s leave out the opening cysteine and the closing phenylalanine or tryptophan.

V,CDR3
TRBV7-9,ASSLSTKREGPDTQY
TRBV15,ATSRDFGTGGRQF
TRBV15,ATSRDRGTQPQH
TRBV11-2,ASSPIDRTLYYGYT
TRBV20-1,SAGDRMQAF
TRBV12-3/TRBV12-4,ASTYRDGYT
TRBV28,ASLGDPSYEQY
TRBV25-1,ASRMGGPYEQY
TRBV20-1,SARPTGTSGYRGY
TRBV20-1,SARTMTSGSADTQY
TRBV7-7,ASSLGHRHTDTQY
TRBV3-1,ASSQVVRIVGRAGETQY
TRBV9,ASSVGGVDTEAF
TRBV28,ASSSTFFGGLIFRDTQY
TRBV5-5,ASSFVGREGDTQY
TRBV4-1,ASSQVVGRDNEQF
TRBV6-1,ASTEQGLSSYNEQF
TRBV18,ASSPDTSEQY
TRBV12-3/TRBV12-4,ASSVRDTATTGELF
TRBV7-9,ASSFGPGWEAF
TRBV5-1,ASSPREPGGGDTQY
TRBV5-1,ASSLMTGTNEKLF
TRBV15,ATSRGEGNQPQH
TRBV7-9,ASSLAIGTNIYNEQF
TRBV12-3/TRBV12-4,ASSLNLGTSGTSTDTQY
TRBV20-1,SARDQGLATDTQY
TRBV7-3,ASSPTPGRGGEQY
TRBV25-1,ASSKGAVSGNTIY
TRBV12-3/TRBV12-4,ASTPGQISTDTQY
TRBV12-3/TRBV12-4,ASSLGLAGAY
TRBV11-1,ASSLVPRDMNTEAF
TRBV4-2,ASSQEIRNNRASPIMNTEAF
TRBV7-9,ASSLDRFYEQY